This paragraph reports one TCR beta chain. The data derive from a study of blood T cell repertoires in COVID-19. At the level of the study: Sample material is recorded as cDNA or gDNA derived from T cells, B-cell-depleted T cells, or PBMCs.

Data came from immunoSEQ multiplex PCR; TCRdb stores just in-frame clones and leaves some out. The sample has about 58,000 clones; 77% are singletons. V dropped 4 bases and J dropped 1 base, with 19 bases sitting between them. CDR1 is SGHDT, CDR2 YYEEEE, per germline. This CDR3 has 17 amino acids. This TCR was sampled from a human donor in a cohort sampled during active COVID-19. The gene calls are TRBV5-6 and TRBJ2-3; D is possibly TRBD2 (5 bases). The sequenced sample consisted of peripheral blood. This chain's CDR3 is CASSPAGRVGGTDTQYF. The DNA for the CDR3 is TGTGCCAGCAGCCCCGCCGGGCGGGTAGGTGGCACAGATACGCAGTATTTT. Full variable domain (missing parts from reference TRBV5-6 and TRBJ2-3): DAGVTQSPTHLIKTRGQQVTLRCSPKSGHDTVSWYQQALGQGPQFIFQYYEEEERQRGNFPDRFSGHQFPNYSSELNVNALLLGDSALYLCASSPAGRVGGTDTQYFGPGTRLTVL.